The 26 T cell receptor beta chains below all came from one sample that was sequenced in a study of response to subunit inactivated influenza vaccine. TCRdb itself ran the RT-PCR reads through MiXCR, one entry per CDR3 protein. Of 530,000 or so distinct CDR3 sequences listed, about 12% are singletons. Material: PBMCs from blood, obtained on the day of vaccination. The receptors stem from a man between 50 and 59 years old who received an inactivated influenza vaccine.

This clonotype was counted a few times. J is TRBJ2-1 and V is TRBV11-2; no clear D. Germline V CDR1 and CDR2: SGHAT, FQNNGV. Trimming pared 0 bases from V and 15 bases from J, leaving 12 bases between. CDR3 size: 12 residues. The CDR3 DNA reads TGTGCCAGCAGCTTAGAAAGGCGTACGGTGTTCTTC. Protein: CASSLERRTVFF.

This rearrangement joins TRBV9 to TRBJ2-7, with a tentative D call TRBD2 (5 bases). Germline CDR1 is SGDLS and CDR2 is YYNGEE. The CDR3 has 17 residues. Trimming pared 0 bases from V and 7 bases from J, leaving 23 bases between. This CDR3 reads CASSVAPSTRAPLEQYF. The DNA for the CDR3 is TGTGCCAGCAGCGTAGCTCCCTCGACGCGGGCCCCTTTGGAGCAGTACTTC.

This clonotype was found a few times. CDR3 nucleotide sequence: TGTGCCAGCAGCGCTACCCCTCGGGGAGCTTGGGGTGAGACCCAGTACTTC. It is translated as CASSATPRGAWGETQYF. J is TRBJ2-5 and V is TRBV7-2, with D maybe TRBD2 (5 bases). Per the germline V gene, CDR1 is SGHTA and CDR2 is FQGNSA. With 5 bases removed from V and 5 bases from J, the gap between germline ends came to 24 bases. The CDR3 contains 17 residues.

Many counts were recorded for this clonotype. CDR3 nucleotide sequence: TGTGCCAGCAGCCAAAGTCGGAGCGCCGCCTTAATAGCCGGGGAGCTGTTTTTT. This gives the protein CASSQSRSAALIAGELFF. V is TRBV3-1 and J is TRBJ2-2; D gene uncertain. The CDR3 consists of 18 residues. CDR1 and CDR2 from the germline V gene are LGHDT and YNNKEL (reference sequence). Trimming took 2 bases from V and 6 from J, leaving 22 bases between them.

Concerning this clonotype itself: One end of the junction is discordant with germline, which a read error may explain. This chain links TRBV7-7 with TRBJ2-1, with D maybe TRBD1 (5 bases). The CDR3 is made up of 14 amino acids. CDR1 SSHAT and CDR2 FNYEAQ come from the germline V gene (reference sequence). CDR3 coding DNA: TGTGCTAGCAGCTTATTATTAGAACAGGCCGAGCAGTTCTTC. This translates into CASSLLLEQAEQFF.

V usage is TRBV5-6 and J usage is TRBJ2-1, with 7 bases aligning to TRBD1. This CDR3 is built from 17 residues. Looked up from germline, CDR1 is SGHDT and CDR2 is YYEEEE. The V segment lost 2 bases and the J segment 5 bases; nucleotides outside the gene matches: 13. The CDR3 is CASSLDSGTAKNNEQFF. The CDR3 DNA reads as TGTGCCAGCAGCTTAGACTCAGGGACAGCCAAGAACAATGAGCAGTTCTTC.

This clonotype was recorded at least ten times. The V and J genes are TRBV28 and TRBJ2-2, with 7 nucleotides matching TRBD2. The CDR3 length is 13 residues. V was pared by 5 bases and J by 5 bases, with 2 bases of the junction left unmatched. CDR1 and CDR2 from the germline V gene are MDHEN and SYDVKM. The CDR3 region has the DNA TGTGCCAGCAGTGTCGGGAGGACCGGGGAGCTGTTTTTT. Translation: CASSVGRTGELFF.

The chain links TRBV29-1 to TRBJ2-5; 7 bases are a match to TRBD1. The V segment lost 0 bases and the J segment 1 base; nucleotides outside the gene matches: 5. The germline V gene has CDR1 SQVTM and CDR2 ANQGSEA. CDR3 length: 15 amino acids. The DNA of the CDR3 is TGCAGCGTTGAAGAGTCCAGGGGGTTCCAAGAGACCCAGTACTTC. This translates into CSVEESRGFQETQYF. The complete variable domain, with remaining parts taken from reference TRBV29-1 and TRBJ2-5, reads SAVISQKPSRDICQRGTSLTIQCQVDSQVTMMFWYRQQPGQSLTLIATANQGSEATYESGFVIDKFPISRPNLTFSTLTVSNMSPEDSSIYLCSVEESRGFQETQYFGPGTRLLVL.

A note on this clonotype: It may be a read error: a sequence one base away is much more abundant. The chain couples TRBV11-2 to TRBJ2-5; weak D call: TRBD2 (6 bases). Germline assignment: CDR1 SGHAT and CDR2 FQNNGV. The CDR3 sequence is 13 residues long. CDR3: CASSGGLQETHYF. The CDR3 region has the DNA TGTGCCAGCAGCGGGGGACTTCAAGAGACCCATTACTTC.

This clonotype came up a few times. CDR3: CASSLAPYSSSYNEQFF. CDR3 DNA: TGTGCCAGCAGCTTGGCCCCATACTCGAGCTCCTACAATGAGCAGTTCTTC. The chain recombines TRBV5-5 with TRBJ2-1; D uncertain. The germline V gene has CDR1 SGHKS and CDR2 YYEKEE (reference sequence). This CDR3 has 17 residues. V was trimmed by 0 bases and J by 0 bases, leaving 13 bases between them.

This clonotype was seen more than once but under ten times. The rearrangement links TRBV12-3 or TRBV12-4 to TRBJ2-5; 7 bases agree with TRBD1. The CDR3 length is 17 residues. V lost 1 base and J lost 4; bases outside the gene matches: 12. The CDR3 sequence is CASSLGAGGPLPETQYF. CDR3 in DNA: TGTGCCAGCAGTTTAGGGGCAGGGGGACCTCTACCAGAGACCCAGTACTTC.

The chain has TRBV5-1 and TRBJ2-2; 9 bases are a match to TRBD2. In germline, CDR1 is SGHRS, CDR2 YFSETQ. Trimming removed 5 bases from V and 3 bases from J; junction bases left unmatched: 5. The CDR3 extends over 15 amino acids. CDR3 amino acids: CASRGSGSDTGELFF. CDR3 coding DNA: TGCGCCAGCAGAGGTAGCGGGAGTGACACCGGGGAGCTGTTTTTT.

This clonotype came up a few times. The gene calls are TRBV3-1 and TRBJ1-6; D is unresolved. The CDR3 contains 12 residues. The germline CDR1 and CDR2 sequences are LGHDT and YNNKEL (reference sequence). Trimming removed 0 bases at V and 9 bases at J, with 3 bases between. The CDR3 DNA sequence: TGTGCCAGCAGCCAAGAGGTTTCACCCCTCCACTTT. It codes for CASSQEVSPLHF.

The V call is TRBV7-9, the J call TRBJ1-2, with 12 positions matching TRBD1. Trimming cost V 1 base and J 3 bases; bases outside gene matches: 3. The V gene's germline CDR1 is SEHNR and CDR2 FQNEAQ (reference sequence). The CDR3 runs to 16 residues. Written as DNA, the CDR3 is TGTGCCAGCAGCTTAGGCGGGACAGGGGGCGACTATGGCTACACCTTC. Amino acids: CASSLGGTGGDYGYTF.

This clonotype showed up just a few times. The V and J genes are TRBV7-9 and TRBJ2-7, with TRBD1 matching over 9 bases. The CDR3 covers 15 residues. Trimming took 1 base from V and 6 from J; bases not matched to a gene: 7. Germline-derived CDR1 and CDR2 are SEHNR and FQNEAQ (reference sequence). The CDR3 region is CASSLGGQGLSEQYF. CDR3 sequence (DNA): TGTGCCAGCAGCTTAGGGGGACAGGGTCTCTCCGAGCAGTACTTC.

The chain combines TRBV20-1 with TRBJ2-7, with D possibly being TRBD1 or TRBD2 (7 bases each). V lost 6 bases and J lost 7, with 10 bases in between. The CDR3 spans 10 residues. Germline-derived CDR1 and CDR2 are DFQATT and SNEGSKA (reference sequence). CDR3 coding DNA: TGCAGTGCCCAGGGGGGGGAGCAGTACTTC. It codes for CSAQGGEQYF.

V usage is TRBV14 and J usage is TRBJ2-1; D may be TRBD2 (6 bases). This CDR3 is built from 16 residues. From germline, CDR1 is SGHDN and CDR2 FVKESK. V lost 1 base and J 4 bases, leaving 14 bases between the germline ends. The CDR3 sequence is CASSQVTGLRYNEQFF. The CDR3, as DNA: TGTGCCAGCAGCCAAGTTACCGGACTAAGATACAATGAGCAGTTCTTC.

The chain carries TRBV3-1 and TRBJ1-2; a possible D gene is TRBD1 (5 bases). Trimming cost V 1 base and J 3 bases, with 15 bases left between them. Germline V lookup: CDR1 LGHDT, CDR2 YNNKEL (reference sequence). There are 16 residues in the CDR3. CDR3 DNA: TGTGCCAGCAGCCAAGGCGGGACCCTCCCCCACTATGGCTACACCTTC. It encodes CASSQGGTLPHYGYTF.

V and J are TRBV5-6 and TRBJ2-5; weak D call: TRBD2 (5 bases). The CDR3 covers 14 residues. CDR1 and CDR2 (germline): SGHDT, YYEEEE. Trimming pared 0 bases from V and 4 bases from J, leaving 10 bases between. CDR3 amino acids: CASSLEGVAETQYF. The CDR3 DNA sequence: TGTGCCAGCAGCTTGGAGGGAGTTGCAGAGACCCAGTACTTC.

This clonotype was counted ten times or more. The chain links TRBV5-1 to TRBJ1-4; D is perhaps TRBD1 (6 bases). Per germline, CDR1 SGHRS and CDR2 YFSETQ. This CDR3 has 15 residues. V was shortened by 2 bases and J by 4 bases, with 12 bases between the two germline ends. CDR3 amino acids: CASSLQGANNEKLFF. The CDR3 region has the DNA TGCGCCAGCAGCTTACAGGGTGCAAATAATGAAAAACTGTTTTTT. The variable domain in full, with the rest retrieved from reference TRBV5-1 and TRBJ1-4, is KAGVTQTPRYLIKTRGQQVTLSCSPISGHRSVSWYQQTPGQGLQFLFEYFSETQRNKGNFPGRFSGRQFSNSRSEMNVSTLELGDSALYLCASSLQGANNEKLFFGSGTQLSVL.

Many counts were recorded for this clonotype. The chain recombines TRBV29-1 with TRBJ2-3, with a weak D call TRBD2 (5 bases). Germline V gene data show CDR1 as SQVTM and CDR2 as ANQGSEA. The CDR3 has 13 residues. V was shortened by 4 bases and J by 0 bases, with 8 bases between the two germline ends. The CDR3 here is CSVAGRSTDTQYF. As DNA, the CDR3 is TGCAGCGTTGCTGGGAGAAGCACAGATACGCAGTATTTT.

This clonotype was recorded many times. CDR3 amino acids: CASSLGIHTKNIQYF. The CDR3 nucleotides are TGTGCCAGCAGTTTAGGGATCCACACCAAAAACATTCAGTACTTC. The rearrangement joins TRBV12-3 or TRBV12-4 to TRBJ2-4; D not certain. The CDR3 spans 15 residues. Trimming cost V 1 base and J 2 bases, with 9 bases left between them.

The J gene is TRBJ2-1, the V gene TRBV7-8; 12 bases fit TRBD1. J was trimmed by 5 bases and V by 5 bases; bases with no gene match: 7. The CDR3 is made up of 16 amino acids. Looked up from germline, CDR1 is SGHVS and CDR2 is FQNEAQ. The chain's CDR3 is CASSTRRDRGHNEQFF. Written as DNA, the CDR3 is TGTGCCAGCAGCACGAGACGGGACAGGGGGCACAATGAGCAGTTCTTC.

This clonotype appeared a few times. The CDR3 loop reads CASSMFAGGPDEQFF. Written as DNA, the CDR3 is TGTGCCAGCAGCATGTTTGCGGGGGGGCCCGATGAGCAGTTCTTC. The J gene is TRBJ2-1, the V gene TRBV6-2 or TRBV6-3; TRBD2 aligns across 9 bases. The CDR3 consists of 15 residues. CDR1 and CDR2 (germline): MNHEY, SVGEGT. With 6 bases clipped from V and 8 bases from J, the junction kept 11 bases outside the gene matches.

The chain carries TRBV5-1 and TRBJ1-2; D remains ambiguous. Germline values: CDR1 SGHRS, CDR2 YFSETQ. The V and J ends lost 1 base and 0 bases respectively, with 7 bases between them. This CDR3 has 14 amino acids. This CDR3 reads CASSLPSTNYGYTF. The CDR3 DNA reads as TGCGCCAGCAGCTTGCCCTCTACTAACTATGGCTACACCTTC.

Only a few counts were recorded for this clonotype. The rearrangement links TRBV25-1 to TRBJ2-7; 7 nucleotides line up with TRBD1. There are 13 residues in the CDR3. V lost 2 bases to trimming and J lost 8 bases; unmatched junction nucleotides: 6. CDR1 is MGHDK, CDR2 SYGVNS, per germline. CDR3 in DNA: TGTGCCAGCAGTGAACGGACAGGAACAAAGCAGTACTTC. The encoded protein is CASSERTGTKQYF.